The entry that follows covers one TCR beta chain sequence. Its antigen is still unknown. The PCR ran on 60 Vbeta and 13 Jbeta primers. Method: immunoSEQ multiplex PCR; TCRdb's copy keeps in-frame clones and lacks some. The data show under 85,000 clones, about 79% seen once. The data are from a study of cytomegalovirus exposure and HLA in healthy donors. Findings and limits, study-wide: In all likelihood, a cluster of highly shared sequence variants was a sequencing artifact.

There are 16 residues in the CDR3. The clonotype comes from a man aged 35 to 55 in good health and CMV-seronegative. The sample consisted of PBMCs. The V gene is TRBV12-1, the J gene TRBJ2-7; the table's D call TRBD1 went unverified against the DNA. TRBV12-1 is labeled a pseudogene. CDR3 in amino acids: CASSSPAGTTNNPQYF. CDR3 nucleotide sequence: TGTGCCAGCAGCTCCCCGGCCGGGACAACCAATAACCCGCAGTACTTC.